This TCR beta chain came from a study of T cell repertoires in ileal Crohn's disease. Study information: Median disease duration was roughly 8.4 years; about 37% smoked at surgery.

With 2 bases removed from V and 9 bases from J, the gap between germline ends came to 6 bases. Germline values: CDR1 SGHRS, CDR2 YFSETQ. The CDR3 has 11 amino acids. Time point here: neoterminal ileum biopsy at postoperative endoscopy, about 6 months after surgery. Each sample's TCRB immunosequencing used five hundred nanograms of biopsy DNA. Profiled with immunoSEQ multiplex PCR; TCRdb holds only in-frame clones, not every one. The data contain more than 50,000 clones, about 89% of them seen just once; the ten biggest clones take up under 2.5%. This receptor was identified in an adult with Crohn's disease. Sequenced sample: ileal tissue. This chain connects TRBV5-1 to TRBJ2-1; D is unresolved. CDR3 residues: CASSLAGEQFF. The CDR3 nucleotides are TGCGCCAGCAGCTTAGCAGGTGAGCAGTTCTTC.